This T cell receptor (beta chain) derives from a study of cytomegalovirus exposure and HLA in healthy donors. The study ran its PCR with 60 Vbeta and 13 Jbeta primers. Libraries were prepared by immunoSEQ multiplex PCR; TCRdb keeps only in-frame clonotypes and omits some of them. Among 90,000 to 110,000 clones listed, 76% were seen once. The TCR was taken from a man aged 35-49 years in good health and CMV-seropositive. Material: PBMCs.

CDR3 bases: TGTGCCAGCAGCTTAAGTTCCGGCACTGAAGCTTTCTTT. Translation gives CASSLSSGTEAFF. The chain has TRBV7-9 and TRBJ1-1; no clear D. The V gene lost 2 bases and the J gene lost 4 bases, with 8 bases spanning the gap. CDR1 and CDR2 (germline): SEHNR, FQNEAQ (reference sequence). This CDR3 spans 13 amino acids.